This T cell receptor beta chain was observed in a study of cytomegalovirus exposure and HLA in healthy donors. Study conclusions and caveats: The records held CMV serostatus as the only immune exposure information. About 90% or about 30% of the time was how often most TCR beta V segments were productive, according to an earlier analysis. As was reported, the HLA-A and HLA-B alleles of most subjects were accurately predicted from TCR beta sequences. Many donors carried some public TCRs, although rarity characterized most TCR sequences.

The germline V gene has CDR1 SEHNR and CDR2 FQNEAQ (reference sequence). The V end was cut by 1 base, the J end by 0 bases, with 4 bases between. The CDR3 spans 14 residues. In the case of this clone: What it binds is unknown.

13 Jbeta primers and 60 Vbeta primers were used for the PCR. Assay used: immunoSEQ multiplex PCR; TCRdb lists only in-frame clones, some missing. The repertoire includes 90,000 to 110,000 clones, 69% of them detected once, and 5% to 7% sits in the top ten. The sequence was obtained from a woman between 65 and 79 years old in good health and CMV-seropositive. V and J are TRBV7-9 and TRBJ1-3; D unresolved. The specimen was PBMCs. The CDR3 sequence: CASSLDSSGNTIYF. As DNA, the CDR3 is TGTGCCAGCAGCTTAGACAGCTCTGGAAACACCATATATTTT.